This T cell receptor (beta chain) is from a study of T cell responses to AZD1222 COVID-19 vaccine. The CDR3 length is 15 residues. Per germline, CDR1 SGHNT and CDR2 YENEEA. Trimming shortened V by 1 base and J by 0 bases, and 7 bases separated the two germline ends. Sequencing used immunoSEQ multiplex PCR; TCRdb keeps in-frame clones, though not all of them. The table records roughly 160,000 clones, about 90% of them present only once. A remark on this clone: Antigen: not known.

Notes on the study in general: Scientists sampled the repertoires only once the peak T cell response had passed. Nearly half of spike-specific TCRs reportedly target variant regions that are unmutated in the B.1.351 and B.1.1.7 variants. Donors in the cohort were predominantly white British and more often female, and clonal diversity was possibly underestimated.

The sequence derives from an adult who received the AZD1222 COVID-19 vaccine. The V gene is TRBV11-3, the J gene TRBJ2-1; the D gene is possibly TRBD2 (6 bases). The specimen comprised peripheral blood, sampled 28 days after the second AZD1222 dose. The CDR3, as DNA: TGTGCCAGCAGCTTAGGCGGGGACTCCTACAATGAGCAGTTCTTC. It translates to CASSLGGDSYNEQFF. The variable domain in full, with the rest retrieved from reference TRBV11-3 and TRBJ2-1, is EAGVVQSPRYKIIEKKQPVAFWCNPISGHNTLYWYLQNLGQGPELLIRYENEEAVDDSQLPKDRFSAERLKGVDSTLKIQPAELGDSAVYLCASSLGGDSYNEQFFGPGTRLTVL.